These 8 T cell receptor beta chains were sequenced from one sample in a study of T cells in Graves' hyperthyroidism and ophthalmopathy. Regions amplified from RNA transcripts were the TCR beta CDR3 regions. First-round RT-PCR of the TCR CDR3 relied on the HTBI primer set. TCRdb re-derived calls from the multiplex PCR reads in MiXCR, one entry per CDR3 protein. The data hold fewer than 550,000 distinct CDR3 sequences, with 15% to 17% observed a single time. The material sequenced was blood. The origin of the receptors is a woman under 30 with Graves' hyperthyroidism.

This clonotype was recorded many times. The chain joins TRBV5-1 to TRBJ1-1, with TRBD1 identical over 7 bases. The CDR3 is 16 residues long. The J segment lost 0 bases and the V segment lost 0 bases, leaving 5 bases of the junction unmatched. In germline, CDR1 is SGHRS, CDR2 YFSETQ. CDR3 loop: CASSLATGTLNTEAFF. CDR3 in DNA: TGCGCCAGCAGCTTGGCGACAGGGACTCTGAACACTGAAGCTTTCTTT.

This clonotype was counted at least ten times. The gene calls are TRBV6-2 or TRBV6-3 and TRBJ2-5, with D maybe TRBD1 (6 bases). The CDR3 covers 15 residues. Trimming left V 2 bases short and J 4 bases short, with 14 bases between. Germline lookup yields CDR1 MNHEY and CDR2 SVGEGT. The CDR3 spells CASSYRGQWRETQYF. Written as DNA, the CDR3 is TGTGCCAGCAGTTACCGCGGACAGTGGAGAGAGACCCAGTACTTC.

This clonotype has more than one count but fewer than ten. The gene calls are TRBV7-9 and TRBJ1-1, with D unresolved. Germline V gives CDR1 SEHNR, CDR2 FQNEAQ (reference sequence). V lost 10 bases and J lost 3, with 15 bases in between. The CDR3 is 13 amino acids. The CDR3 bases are TGTGCCATCCTGTGGGAAGGACACACTGAAGCTTTCTTT. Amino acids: CAILWEGHTEAFF.

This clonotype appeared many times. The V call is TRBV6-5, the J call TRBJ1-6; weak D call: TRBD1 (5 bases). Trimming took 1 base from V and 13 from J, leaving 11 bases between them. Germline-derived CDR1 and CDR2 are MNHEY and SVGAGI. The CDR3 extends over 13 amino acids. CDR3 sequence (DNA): TGTGCCAGCAGTTACTTAGTGGCAGGGCCCCTCCACTTT. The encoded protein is CASSYLVAGPLHF.

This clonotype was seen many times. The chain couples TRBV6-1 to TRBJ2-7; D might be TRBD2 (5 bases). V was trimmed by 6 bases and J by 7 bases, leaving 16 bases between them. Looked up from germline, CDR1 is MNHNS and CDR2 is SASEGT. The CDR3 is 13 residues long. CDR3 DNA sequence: TGTGCCAGCAGGGATGGACCCTCGGGGGAGCAGTACTTC. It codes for CASRDGPSGEQYF.

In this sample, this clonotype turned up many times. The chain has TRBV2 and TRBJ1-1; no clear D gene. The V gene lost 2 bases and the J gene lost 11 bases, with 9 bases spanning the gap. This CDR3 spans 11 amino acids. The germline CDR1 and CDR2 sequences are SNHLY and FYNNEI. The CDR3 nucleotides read TGTGCCAGCAGTGAAACGGTCGGCGCTTTCTTT. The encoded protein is CASSETVGAFF.

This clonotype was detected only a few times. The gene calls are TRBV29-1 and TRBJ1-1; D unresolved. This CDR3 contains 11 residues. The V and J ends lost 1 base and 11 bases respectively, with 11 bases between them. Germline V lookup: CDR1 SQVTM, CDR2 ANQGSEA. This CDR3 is CSVEGVGWAFF. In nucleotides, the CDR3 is TGCAGCGTTGAAGGGGTGGGATGGGCTTTCTTT.

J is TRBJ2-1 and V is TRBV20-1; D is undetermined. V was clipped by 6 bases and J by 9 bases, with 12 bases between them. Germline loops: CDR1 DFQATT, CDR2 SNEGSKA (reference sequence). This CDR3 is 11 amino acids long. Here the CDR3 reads CSAPRNGEQFF. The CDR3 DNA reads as TGCAGTGCCCCCCGCAACGGTGAGCAGTTCTTC.